This paragraph covers one TCR beta chain sequence. The antigen is undetermined. The source of the sample is a study of T cells in tuberculosis. Turning to the study itself: PBMC were archived before or within 7 days of starting treatment. The study's findings and limits: GEM motif frequencies gave 55% to 75% accuracy; the GMM repertoire gave approximately 90%.

CDR1 and CDR2 (germline): SGHDT, YYEEEE. Unmatched junction bases numbered 7, after V lost 0 bases and J lost 10 bases. The CDR3 sequence is 15 residues long. The method was immunoSEQ multiplex PCR; TCRdb's version includes in-frame clones alone and lacks a portion of them. The profile shows under 45,000 clones, approximately 90% of them singletons. As for time point: new active TB diagnosis, blood taken before or within 7 days of starting treatment. Tuberculosis was confirmed by positive sputum smear and/or M. tuberculosis culture. Each clinical donor contributed on average around 92,000 T cells from unsorted cryopreserved PBMC.

The chain links TRBV5-6 to TRBJ1-6; 7 nucleotides agree with TRBD1. This receptor was taken from an adult with tuberculosis. Sequenced material: PBMCs, taken at tuberculosis diagnosis. The CDR3 reads CASSLGWTGASPLHF. Here the CDR3 DNA reads TGTGCCAGCAGCTTGGGCTGGACAGGAGCCTCACCCCTCCACTTT.